A single sample gave rise to the 14 T cell receptor beta chains below, sequenced in a study of blood T cells in healthy people across ages. It was with a sample-barcoded 5' primer and a J-beta primer mix that a second PCR of about 7 to 12 cycles was run. One entry per CDR3 protein results from TCRdb running MiXCR on the 5' RACE reads. This table holds around 870,000 distinct CDR3 sequences, 29% found once. The specimen was blood. These TCRs come from an elderly woman in good health.

J is TRBJ2-5 and V is TRBV9, with D possibly being TRBD2 (6 bases). Germline CDR1 reads SGDLS; CDR2 reads YYNGEE. The CDR3 consists of 15 residues. Trimming shortened V by 3 bases and J by 11 bases, and 23 bases separated the two germline ends. In DNA form, the CDR3 reads TGTGCCAGCAGCGGTGAGGACTACCACACAGATACGCAGTACTTC. It yields the protein CASSGEDYHTDTQYF.

This clonotype turned up a few times. V usage is TRBV6-1 and J usage is TRBJ1-6; the D gene is possibly TRBD1 (5 bases). Germline-derived CDR1 and CDR2 are MNHNS and SASEGT. The CDR3 sequence is 17 residues long. V lost 6 bases, J lost 0 bases, and 15 bases lay in between. The CDR3 loop is CASRGDSSSSYNSPLHF. The CDR3, as DNA: TGTGCCAGCAGGGGTGACAGTTCGAGCTCCTATAATTCACCCCTCCACTTT.

The sample holds many counts of this clonotype. CDR3 in amino acids: CASSSTTGGSNYGYTF. The CDR3 DNA reads TGTGCCAGCAGTTCCACGACAGGGGGCTCTAACTATGGCTACACCTTC. The chain uses TRBV6-6 and TRBJ1-2; 10 bases fit TRBD1. The junction had 5 bases not matched to a gene; V was cut back by 4 bases and J by 0 bases. The germline CDR1 and CDR2 sequences are MNHNY and SVGAGI (reference sequence). The CDR3 consists of 16 residues.

The V call is TRBV7-6, the J call TRBJ2-1, with D perhaps TRBD2 (7 bases). Between the trimmed V and J ends, which lost 5 bases and 0 bases, there was a span of 14 bases. The CDR3 is 16 amino acids. Germline V gene data show CDR1 as SGHVS and CDR2 as FNYEAQ. As DNA, the CDR3 is TGTGCCAGCAGCAAGGGGGGGCAGGGCTCCTACAATGAGCAGTTCTTC. This encodes CASSKGGQGSYNEQFF.

This clonotype was picked up a small number of times. The genes are TRBV3-1 and TRBJ1-1; D gene uncertain. This CDR3 has 13 amino acids. Germline CDR1 reads LGHDT; CDR2 reads YNNKEL (reference sequence). With 5 bases removed from V and 0 bases from J, the gap between germline ends came to 7 bases. The CDR3 nucleotides read TGTGCCAGCAGCTTCTACATGAACACTGAAGCTTTCTTT. It specifies CASSFYMNTEAFF.

This clonotype has ten or more counts. V is TRBV11-2 and J is TRBJ2-3; perhaps TRBD2 as D (6 bases). The CDR3 is 16 amino acids. Germline V gives CDR1 SGHAT, CDR2 FQNNGV. The V gene lost 5 bases and the J gene lost 0 bases, with 15 bases spanning the gap. This CDR3 reads CASSRLAPSSTDTQYF. CDR3 nucleotides: TGTGCCAGCAGCAGGCTAGCGCCTTCTAGCACAGATACGCAGTATTTT.

The chain uses TRBV12-3 or TRBV12-4 and TRBJ1-1, with D maybe TRBD1 (6 bases). V dropped 9 bases and J dropped 3 bases, with 11 bases sitting between them. The CDR3 is 12 residues long. The chain's CDR3 is CASLQGYTEAFF. The CDR3 nucleotides are TGTGCCAGTCTCCAGGGGTACACTGAAGCTTTCTTT.

Written as DNA, the CDR3 is TGTGCCAGCAGTTTTCGCGACAGAGCCCGAGGCTACACCTTC. Its protein product is CASSFRDRARGYTF. This chain joins TRBV6-6 and TRBJ1-2; TRBD1 is a possible D gene (5 bases). The V gene lost 4 bases and the J gene lost 8 bases, with 17 bases spanning the gap. The length of the CDR3 is 14 residues. CDR1 MNHNY and CDR2 SVGAGI come from the germline V gene (reference sequence).

This clonotype was found once. A much more abundant neighbour one base away suggests this may be a read error. The V gene is TRBV7-2, the J gene TRBJ2-1; D is possibly TRBD2 (6 bases). Germline V gene sequence: CDR1 SGHTA, CDR2 FQGNSA. CDR3 length: 11 amino acids. V gave up 8 bases and J gave up 13 bases, with 15 bases separating them. The CDR3 protein is CASGHGRTQFF. The CDR3, as DNA: TGTGCCAGCGGCCATGGGAGGACCCAGTTCTTC.

This clonotype was observed at least ten times. The gene calls are TRBV6-2 or TRBV6-3 and TRBJ2-1, with a tentative D call TRBD1 (5 bases). With 6 bases removed from V and 4 bases from J, the gap between germline ends came to 10 bases. This CDR3 has 13 amino acids. The germline V gene has CDR1 MNHEY and CDR2 SVGEGT. Written as DNA, the CDR3 is TGTGCCAGCAGCCAACAGGCTTACAATGAGCAGTTCTTC. It encodes CASSQQAYNEQFF.

Ten or more counts support this clonotype. The gene calls are TRBV7-8 and TRBJ2-7, with 11 bases fitting TRBD2. The trim removed 3 bases at V and 0 bases at J, leaving 1 base unmatched. The CDR3 covers 15 residues. Germline V gene data show CDR1 as SGHVS and CDR2 as FQNEAQ. CDR3 coding DNA: TGTGCCAGCAGCTTTAGCGGGGGGGCCTCCTACGAGCAGTACTTC. Translation gives CASSFSGGASYEQYF.

The V call is TRBV7-9, the J call TRBJ2-2; D is ambiguous. V lost 10 bases, J lost 0 bases, and 12 bases lay in between. This CDR3 has 14 amino acids. Germline CDR1 reads SEHNR; CDR2 reads FQNEAQ (reference sequence). This chain's CDR3 is CAKGVRTNTGELFF. CDR3 nucleotide sequence: TGTGCCAAGGGTGTGAGGACGAACACCGGGGAGCTGTTTTTT.

There are a few counts of this clonotype. The rearrangement uses TRBV18 and TRBJ1-4; perhaps TRBD1 as D (5 bases). In germline, CDR1 is KGHSH, CDR2 LQKENI. CDR3 length equals 15 residues. V was trimmed by 6 bases and J by 3 bases, leaving 14 bases between them. CDR3 amino acids: CASSQSRRANEKLFF. The DNA of the CDR3 is TGTGCCAGCTCCCAGTCCCGCAGGGCTAATGAAAAACTGTTTTTT.

This clonotype was counted at least ten times. The chain recombines TRBV7-9 with TRBJ2-7; 9 bases line up with TRBD2. V dropped 4 bases and J dropped 4; count of bases not matched to a gene: 5. Germline values: CDR1 SEHNR, CDR2 FQNEAQ (reference sequence). There are 14 residues in the CDR3. CDR3 DNA sequence: TGTGCCAGCAGCTCTCTAGCGGGGAGTTACGAGCAGTACTTC. Protein: CASSSLAGSYEQYF.